This TCR beta chain came from a study of cytomegalovirus exposure and HLA in healthy donors. Study as a whole: It was reported in a later analysis that the 90 to 150 validation repertoires used the same platform as the 500 to 700 first-cohort repertoires.

As concerns this clone: The antigen is unknown.

Study-level results: Confirmation in vitro established that a few CMV-associated chains were specific for CMV antigens. Reported results showed that the classifier diagnosed cytomegalovirus status with high specificity and sensitivity. The study listed roughly 160 cytomegalovirus-associated TCR beta chains.

The repertoire was sequenced with immunoSEQ multiplex PCR; TCRdb's copy has only in-frame clones and lacks some. The table has about 260,000 clones, about 92% seen once. This sequence originates from a woman aged 30 to 39 in good health and CMV-seronegative. The sequenced sample was PBMCs.

The CDR3 DNA is TGTGCCAGCAGCTTGCTAGCGGAAGGGGGCGAGCAGTACTTC. This sequence encodes CASSLLAEGGEQYF. The rearrangement links TRBV5-4 to TRBJ2-7, with a tentative D call TRBD2 (7 bases). V was pared by 1 base and J by 6 bases, with 14 bases between. The CDR3 covers 14 residues. The germline V gene has CDR1 SGHNT and CDR2 YYREEE (reference sequence).